Following are 10 T cell receptor beta chains from one sample sequenced in a study of molecular identifiers for immune sequencing clone quantification. MiXCR, run by TCRdb on the PCR reads, gives a single entry per CDR3 protein. The sample has hundreds of thousands of distinct CDR3 sequences, about 25% seen once. Specimen: naive CD8+ T cells from blood, with Jurkat cell RNA spiked in. The subset is: FACS-sorted CD8+CD4-CCR7+CD45RA+ naive T cells. Receptors were obtained from a human donor in good health. Some libraries in this study had Jurkat cell RNA spiked in.

This clonotype has a single count. A much larger clone lies a single base off, so this may be a read error. The V and J genes are TRBV27 and TRBJ2-2; a weak D match, TRBD2 (5 bases). Germline CDR1 is MNHEY and CDR2 is SMNVEV (reference sequence). CDR3 length: 14 amino acids. CDR3 coding DNA: TGTGCCAGCAAGAGTGAGGCGGGTATCGGGGAGCTGGTTTTT. Amino acids: CASKSEAGIGELVF.

This clonotype was picked up many times. CDR3: CASSSRGPGANVLTF. CDR3 coding DNA: TGTGCCAGCAGCTCGAGGGGGCCTGGGGCCAACGTCCTGACTTTC. This sequence joins TRBV7-9 and TRBJ2-6; 7 bases fit TRBD1. V shed 4 bases and J 2 bases; nucleotides not matched to a gene: 2. The germline gives CDR1 SEHNR, CDR2 FQNEAQ (reference sequence). There are 15 residues in the CDR3.

The rearrangement uses TRBV28 and TRBJ2-1; D may correspond to TRBD1 or TRBD2 (6 bases each). With 3 bases removed from V and 8 bases from J, the gap between germline ends came to 14 bases. The germline CDR1 and CDR2 sequences are MDHEN and SYDVKM. This CDR3 has 14 amino acids. The CDR3 loop reads CASSFTRGGHEQFF. The DNA of the CDR3 is TGTGCCAGCAGTTTCACCCGTGGGGGGCATGAGCAGTTCTTC. The full variable domain, completed using reference TRBV28 and TRBJ2-1, is DVKVTQSSRYLVKRTGEKVFLECVQDMDHENMFWYRQDPGLGLRLIYFSYDVKMKEKGDIPEGYSVSREKKERFSLILESASTNQTSMYLCASSFTRGGHEQFFGPGTRLTVL.

This clonotype was counted at least ten times. The CDR3 protein is CSVELRNSGSYEQYF. For the CDR3, the DNA is TGCAGCGTTGAGCTCCGGAATAGCGGGAGTTACGAGCAGTACTTC. The chain links TRBV29-1 to TRBJ2-7; the match to TRBD2 covers 9 bases. The CDR3 totals 15 residues. Germline values: CDR1 SQVTM, CDR2 ANQGSEA. Unmatched junction bases numbered 10, after V lost 3 bases and J lost 4 bases.

Of note for this clonotype: The junction differs from germline at one of its ends, possibly a read error. This sequence joins TRBV11-2 and TRBJ2-1; 10 nucleotides align to TRBD2. Germline CDR1 reads SGHAT; CDR2 reads FQNNGV. CDR3 size: 16 residues. This chain's CDR3 is CTSSLGLAATVNEQFF. In DNA, the CDR3 is TGTACCAGCAGCTTAGGACTAGCGGCGACCGTCAATGAGCAGTTCTTC.

This clonotype was observed many times. The V gene is TRBV11-2, the J gene TRBJ2-1; D unclear. The CDR3 runs 15 residues. Trimming took 4 bases from V and 5 from J, leaving 15 bases between them. The V gene's germline CDR1 is SGHAT and CDR2 FQNNGV. In nucleotides, the CDR3 is TGTGCCAGCAGCTCCCCCGAGGATGCCAACAATGAGCAGTTCTTC. Amino acids: CASSSPEDANNEQFF.

In its sample, this clonotype was seen many times. The chain is built from TRBV12-3 or TRBV12-4 and TRBJ2-3, with D hard to call. CDR3 length: 19 residues. The V gene lost 5 bases and the J gene lost 2 bases, with 26 bases spanning the gap. The CDR3, as DNA: TGTGCCAGCAGTCCGGTCCTATTAAGCCGTTCTTCTTACACAGATACGCAGTATTTT. This gives the protein CASSPVLLSRSSYTDTQYF.

Only a few counts were recorded for this clonotype. V and J are TRBV21-1 and TRBJ2-7; the table's D gene call, TRBD1, was not cross checked with the DNA. TRBV21-1 is termed a pseudogene. There are 15 residues in the CDR3. The CDR3 reads CASSKEAEHPWEQYF. DNA for the CDR3: TGTGCCAGCAGCAAAGAGGCGGAGCACCCTTGGGAGCAGTACTTC.

This clonotype appeared once. A junction end diverges from the germline sequence, so it may reflect a read error. This chain joins TRBV5-8 and TRBJ1-5, with TRBD1 as a possible D gene (5 bases). CDR1 and CDR2 (germline): SGHTS, YDEGEE. CDR3 length equals 15 residues. The CDR3 sequence is CASSLGPGSNQPPHF. CDR3 bases: TGTGCCAGCAGCTTGGGACCAGGGAGTAATCAGCCCCCGCATTTT.

The chain has TRBV6-5 and TRBJ2-1, with TRBD1 matching over 8 bases. V lost 0 bases, J lost 9 bases, and 7 bases stayed unmatched. The CDR3 covers 15 residues. The germline gives CDR1 MNHEY, CDR2 SVGAGI. This CDR3 is CASSYSYGQGIEQFF. CDR3 DNA sequence: TGTGCCAGCAGTTACTCGTACGGACAGGGTATTGAGCAGTTCTTC.